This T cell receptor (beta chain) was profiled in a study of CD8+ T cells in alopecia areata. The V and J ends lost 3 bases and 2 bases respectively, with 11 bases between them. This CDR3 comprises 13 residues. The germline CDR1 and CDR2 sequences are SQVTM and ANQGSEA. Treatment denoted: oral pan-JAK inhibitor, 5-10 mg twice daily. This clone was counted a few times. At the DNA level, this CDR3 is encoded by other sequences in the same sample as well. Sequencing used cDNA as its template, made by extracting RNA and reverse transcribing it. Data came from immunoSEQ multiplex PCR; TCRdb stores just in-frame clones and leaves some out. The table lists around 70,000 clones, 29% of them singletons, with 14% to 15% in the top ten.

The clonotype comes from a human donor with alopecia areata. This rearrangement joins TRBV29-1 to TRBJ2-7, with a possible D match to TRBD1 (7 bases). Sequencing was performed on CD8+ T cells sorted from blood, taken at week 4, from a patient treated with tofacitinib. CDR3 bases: TGCAGCGTTGAGGGGGGACAGCCCTACGAGCAGTACTTC. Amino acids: CSVEGGQPYEQYF.